This TCR beta chain was sequenced during a study of tumor and adjacent non-tumor tissue in lung cancer. TCRbeta libraries were built with three rounds of nested PCR, modified from ARM-PCR. One entry per CDR3 protein, called by TCRdb with MiXCR from the multiplex PCR reads. This table has roughly 82,000 distinct CDR3 sequences, around 82% appearing once. Notes on the study in general: Patients with more diverse tumor TCRs had worse survival.

The template was RNA from unsorted bulk tissue. This non-tumor lung sample came from over 3 cm beyond the tumor edge. Turning to this clonotype: Its antigen is not identified. This is likely a read error, given that the CDR3 carries no conserved phenylalanine or tryptophan at its end. The limits of the CDR3 on the DNA are not certain, so only TCRdb's listed CDR3 is given.

This sequence was found in a woman in her forties or fifties with non-small cell lung cancer. The specimen was distant non-tumor lung tissue.

The CDR3 sequence: CASSSPGQGHGYTI. This chain links TRBV28 with TRBJ1-2; TRBD1 was called by the table and not checked on the DNA. Germline CDR1 reads MDHEN; CDR2 reads SYDVKM. A total of 14 residues make up the CDR3, ends included.